This T cell receptor beta chain was sequenced during a study of OX40 agonist ivuxolimab in advanced cancers. Findings of the study overall: Also showing low normalized T-cell clonal expansion were some of the nonresponders.

Germline CDR1 LNHNV, CDR2 YYDKDF (reference sequence). This CDR3 is 17 amino acids long. With 1 base removed from V and 4 bases from J, the gap between germline ends came to 16 bases. The protocol was immunoSEQ multiplex PCR, while the TCRdb copy is restricted to in-frame clones and leaves out a portion. The table includes some 60,000 clones, around 85% detected once. A word on this clone: Antigen unknown.

The origin of this receptor is an adult with an advanced solid tumor such as melanoma, head and neck, liver or kidney cancer. This specimen was CD4+ or CD8+ T cells sorted from blood, taken in a trial of the OX40 agonist ivuxolimab. This rearrangement joins TRBV15 to TRBJ1-4; D is perhaps TRBD1 (6 bases). CDR3 protein: CATSRAFGQQLNEKLFF. In nucleotides, the CDR3 is TGTGCCACCAGCAGAGCTTTTGGACAGCAGCTTAATGAAAAACTGTTTTTT.